A single T cell receptor (beta chain) is shown here with its context. Per the authors' pipeline: Reference gene primer amplification in the assay estimated nucleated cell counts. Libraries were prepared by immunoSEQ multiplex PCR; TCRdb keeps only in-frame clonotypes and omits some of them. That table furnishes V, J and clone size, whereas the DNA furnished D and trimming. The table shows a few hundred thousand clones, with about nine tenths occurring only once. Adults between about 18 and 89 years of age took part from under 30 US areas. These data belong to a study of blood T cell repertoires in COVID-19. Study background: Specimens from acute and convalescent COVID-19 originated in the United States, Italy and Spain. Nucleic acid was either cDNA or gDNA, and it came from T cells, B-cell-depleted T cells, or PBMCs.

CDR3 length: 17 amino acids. The V end lost 0 bases, the J end lost 4 bases, and 18 bases lay between the germline ends. Per the germline V gene, CDR1 is SGHTA and CDR2 is FQGNSA. The chain uses TRBV7-2 and TRBJ1-1; maybe TRBD1 (5 bases). This sequence originates from a man aged 25-40 years in a cohort exposed to, infected with or recovered from COVID-19 (not recorded which). Sequencing was carried out using PBMCs or T cells enriched from blood (not recorded which). CDR3 amino acids: CASSLAPGARKGTEAFF. CDR3 coding DNA: TGTGCCAGCAGCTTAGCCCCTGGGGCTCGGAAGGGCACTGAAGCTTTCTTT.